This T cell receptor (beta chain) is from a study of blood T cell repertoires in COVID-19. About the research overall: PBMCs, B-cell-depleted T cells, or T cells provided the cDNA or gDNA that made up the material.

The CDR3 totals 15 residues. Germline V gives CDR1 SGHNT, CDR2 YYREEE (reference sequence). J gave up 0 bases and V 5 bases, and 2 bases lay outside the gene matches. Data came from immunoSEQ multiplex PCR; TCRdb stores just in-frame clones and leaves some out. The sample consists of roughly 200,000 clones, about 80% of them appearing once. Sequenced: peripheral blood. The genes are TRBV5-4 and TRBJ2-2, with 9 bases matching TRBD2. The sequence came from a man over 45 with active or convalescent COVID-19. CDR3 DNA sequence: TGTGCCAGCAGAGCGGGGGGCGCGAACACCGGGGAGCTGTTTTTT. Translation: CASRAGGANTGELFF. The full variable domain, completed using reference TRBV5-4 and TRBJ2-2, is ETGVTQSPTHLIKTRGQQVTLRCSSQSGHNTVSWYQQALGQGPQFIFQYYREEENGRGNFPPRFSGLQFPNYSSELNVNALELDDSALYLCASRAGGANTGELFFGEGSRLTVL.